The next 8 T cell receptor beta chains were all read from a single sample in a study of blood T cell repertoires in COVID-19. Data came from immunoSEQ multiplex PCR; TCRdb stores just in-frame clones and leaves some out. The sample holds roughly 250,000 clones, roughly 87% seen once. Sequencing was carried out using PBMCs or T cells enriched from blood (not recorded which). The receptors were sampled from a woman in her twenties or thirties with acute COVID-19.

The genes are TRBV29-1 and TRBJ2-7; 10 positions agree with TRBD1. The V gene's germline CDR1 is SQVTM and CDR2 ANQGSEA. J was trimmed by 5 bases and V by 1 base; bases with no gene match: 5. This CDR3 contains 14 residues. The CDR3 region has the DNA TGCAGCGTTGAAGTCCGGGACAGGGGCCACGAGCAGTACTTC. This translates into CSVEVRDRGHEQYF.

A few counts support this clone. This sequence joins TRBV12-3 or TRBV12-4 and TRBJ1-1; D is perhaps TRBD1 (6 bases). With 6 bases removed from V and 1 base from J, the gap between germline ends came to 9 bases. The CDR3 has 13 amino acids. CDR3 DNA: TGTGCCAGCAGCCCGACAGGGAACACTGAAGCTTTCTTT. Protein: CASSPTGNTEAFF.

This chain joins TRBV7-6 and TRBJ2-5, with 12 bases fitting TRBD2. Germline V lookup: CDR1 SGHVS, CDR2 FNYEAQ. Losses at the gene ends were 5 bases for V and 5 bases for J; bases not matched to a gene: 6. The CDR3 is 15 amino acids. CDR3 DNA: TGTGCCAGCAGCCCAACAGGACTAGCGGGGGAGACCCAGTACTTC. Translated, it gives CASSPTGLAGETQYF.

This clone was seen once. The chain uses TRBV20-1 and TRBJ1-2; weak D call: TRBD1 (5 bases). There are 14 residues in the CDR3. Germline V CDR1 and CDR2: DFQATT, SNEGSKA (reference sequence). V was clipped by 3 bases and J by 12 bases, with 23 bases between them. CDR3 region: CSASRLQEKTWHTF. CDR3 nucleotides: TGCAGTGCTAGTCGGCTACAGGAGAAAACATGGCACACCTTC.

In nucleotides, the CDR3 is TGTGCCAGCAGCTTAAGACAGTACAATTCACCCCTCCACTTT. Its translation: CASSLRQYNSPLHF. V gene TRBV7-2 combines with J gene TRBJ1-6; possible D gene TRBD1, 5 bases. The CDR3 runs 14 residues. Per germline, CDR1 SGHTA and CDR2 FQGNSA. Between the trimmed V and J ends, which lost 2 bases and 7 bases, there was a span of 9 bases.

The rearrangement uses TRBV18 and TRBJ2-7; the D is unclear. Trimming took 6 bases from V and 2 from J, leaving 11 bases between them. Germline V gene data show CDR1 as KGHSH and CDR2 as LQKENI. The CDR3 covers 13 residues. This CDR3 is CASSLVPPYEQYF. The CDR3, as DNA: TGTGCCAGCTCTCTTGTCCCCCCCTACGAGCAGTACTTC.

The chain is built from TRBV5-6 and TRBJ2-5, with TRBD2 identical over 7 bases. Losses at the gene ends were 2 bases for V and 3 bases for J; bases not matched to a gene: 1. The germline V gene has CDR1 SGHDT and CDR2 YYEEEE. The CDR3 loop spans 13 amino acids. CDR3 sequence: CASSFRGEETQYF. Here the CDR3 DNA reads TGTGCCAGCAGCTTTCGGGGGGAAGAGACCCAGTACTTC.

V and J are TRBV6-1 and TRBJ1-1; D is unresolved. Germline assignment: CDR1 MNHNS and CDR2 SASEGT. V was cut by 2 bases and J by 5 bases, with 9 bases left in between. The CDR3 runs 13 residues. The CDR3 here is CASSEKGETEAFF. The DNA for the CDR3 is TGTGCCAGCAGTGAAAAAGGAGAAACTGAAGCTTTCTTT.